The 20 T cell receptor beta chains below come from one sample, sequenced in a study of response to subunit inactivated influenza vaccine. Each CDR3 protein gets one entry after TCRdb re-called the RT-PCR reads with MiXCR. The sample shows 300,000 to 350,000 distinct CDR3 sequences, about a fifth of them seen only once. The sequencing here drew on PBMCs from blood, taken less than 22 months after vaccination. The receptors here all came from a man between 50 and 70 years old who received an inactivated influenza vaccine.

The chain couples TRBV11-2 to TRBJ2-3, with 7 nucleotides matching TRBD1. This CDR3 is 15 amino acids long. CDR1 and CDR2 (germline): SGHAT, FQNNGV. Trimming took 3 bases from V and 2 from J; bases not matched to a gene: 5. CDR3 bases: TGTGCCAGCAGCTTCGCGACAGGGCCCACAGATACGCAGTATTTT. Its translation: CASSFATGPTDTQYF.

The chain uses TRBV12-3 or TRBV12-4 and TRBJ2-3; D ambiguous. Deletions cut 5 bases from V and 2 bases from J, with 11 bases between. CDR3 size: 14 residues. CDR3: CASSLAGPTDTQYF. The CDR3 nucleotides are TGTGCCAGCAGTCTTGCCGGACCCACAGATACGCAGTATTTT.

The CDR3 DNA follows: TGTGCCAGCAGCTTAACAGGGATCAGCACAGATACGCAGTATTTT. This sequence encodes CASSLTGISTDTQYF. V gene TRBV7-9 combines with J gene TRBJ2-3; TRBD1 is a possible D gene (6 bases). V was pared by 2 bases and J by 0 bases, with 9 bases between. From germline, CDR1 is SEHNR and CDR2 FQNEAQ (reference sequence). This CDR3 contains 15 residues.

In its sample, this clonotype was seen a few times. The V gene is TRBV20-1, the J gene TRBJ2-7, with D maybe TRBD2 (5 bases). The CDR3 spans 12 residues. CDR1 and CDR2 from the germline V gene are DFQATT and SNEGSKA (reference sequence). Trimming cost V 3 bases and J 2 bases, with 8 bases left between them. Here the CDR3 DNA reads TGCAGTGCTAGGGACGGGACCTACGAGCAGTACTTC. This codes for CSARDGTYEQYF.

This chain links TRBV5-4 with TRBJ1-4; D is possibly TRBD1 (5 bases). In germline, CDR1 is SGHNT, CDR2 YYREEE (reference sequence). V shed 3 bases and J shed 8 bases, with 14 bases lying between them. This CDR3 has 14 residues. This chain's CDR3 is CASSSRGGVEKLFF. The CDR3 bases are TGTGCCAGCAGCTCTCGCGGGGGGGTCGAAAAACTGTTTTTT.

There are a few counts of this clonotype. This chain connects TRBV24-1 to TRBJ1-5; D remains unclear. The germline V and J ends were trimmed by 1 base and 7 bases, with 10 bases remaining between them. Germline V CDR1 and CDR2: KGHDR, SFDVKD. There are 14 residues in the CDR3. The DNA for the CDR3 is TGTGCCACCAGTGATTTAGGTCAAAGGCAGCCCCAGCATTTT. Translated: CATSDLGQRQPQHF.

This clonotype was found many times. V and J are TRBV7-7 and TRBJ1-2; 9 bases are a match to TRBD1. Germline CDR1 reads SSHAT; CDR2 reads FNYEAQ (reference sequence). The CDR3 sequence is 16 residues long. J was trimmed by 1 base and V by 3 bases; bases with no gene match: 6. The CDR3: CASSLDRGEDNYGYTF. The DNA for the CDR3 is TGTGCCAGCAGCTTGGACAGGGGCGAGGATAACTATGGCTACACCTTC.

This rearrangement joins TRBV20-1 to TRBJ1-1; D is unresolved. The CDR3 has 15 residues. From germline, CDR1 is DFQATT and CDR2 SNEGSKA (reference sequence). V was pared by 0 bases and J by 3 bases, with 14 bases between. CDR3 bases: TGCAGTGCTAGAGATTTACGTCGGGCGGACACTGAAGCTTTCTTT. It yields the protein CSARDLRRADTEAFF.

V usage is TRBV6-2 or TRBV6-3 and J usage is TRBJ2-7; D may correspond to TRBD1 or TRBD2 (5 bases each). The V and J ends lost 4 bases and 2 bases respectively, with 12 bases between them. Germline-derived CDR1 and CDR2 are MNHEY and SVGEGT. The CDR3 runs to 14 residues. CDR3: CASSSRDLTYEQYF. The DNA for the CDR3 is TGTGCCAGCAGTTCCCGGGACCTTACCTACGAGCAGTACTTC.

V usage is TRBV3-1 and J usage is TRBJ1-6; D is uncertain. In germline, CDR1 is LGHDT, CDR2 YNNKEL (reference sequence). V was pared by 1 base and J by 9 bases, with 7 bases between. The CDR3 contains 13 residues. The CDR3: CASSQGSGSPLHF. The CDR3 bases are TGTGCCAGCAGCCAAGGGTCGGGTTCACCCCTCCACTTT.

The gene calls are TRBV25-1 and TRBJ1-2, with D unclear. The V gene's germline CDR1 is MGHDK and CDR2 SYGVNS. This CDR3 has 13 residues. V lost 2 bases and J lost 14, with 18 bases in between. For the CDR3, the DNA is TGTGCCAGCAGTGAAGGGCAGTTCCTTAGGATGACCTTC. This codes for CASSEGQFLRMTF.

V is TRBV20-1 and J is TRBJ1-2; D ambiguous. This CDR3 has 12 amino acids. Trimming stripped 6 bases from V and 2 bases from J, with 10 bases between. Germline assignment: CDR1 DFQATT and CDR2 SNEGSKA (reference sequence). CDR3 sequence: CSAIGPNYGYTF. The CDR3 nucleotides are TGCAGTGCCATAGGGCCGAACTATGGCTACACCTTC.

This clonotype was found a few times. V usage is TRBV12-5 and J usage is TRBJ1-1; D is unclear. Germline-derived CDR1 and CDR2 are LGHNT and FRNRAP. The CDR3 runs to 13 residues. V shed 6 bases and J shed 0 bases, with 8 bases lying between them. The CDR3 here is CASGKTVNTEAFF. The CDR3 DNA reads as TGTGCTAGTGGCAAGACGGTGAACACTGAAGCTTTCTTT.

This rearrangement joins TRBV9 to TRBJ2-7; 10 bases agree with TRBD2. The CDR3 consists of 16 residues. The germline V gene encodes CDR1 SGDLS and CDR2 YYNGEE. The V gene end was trimmed by 0 bases and the J gene end by 3 bases; junction bases not matched to a gene: 6. CDR3 region: CASSVEAGGPVYEQYF. CDR3 nucleotide sequence: TGTGCCAGCAGCGTAGAAGCGGGAGGGCCTGTCTACGAGCAGTACTTC.

This clonotype was recorded many times. The rearrangement links TRBV6-2 or TRBV6-3 to TRBJ2-7; 7 bases agree with TRBD1. Per germline, CDR1 MNHEY and CDR2 SVGEGT. Trimming took 5 bases from V and 5 from J; bases not matched to a gene: 9. The CDR3 has 14 residues. Written as DNA, the CDR3 is TGTGCCAGCAGTAACCGACAGGGACGGGACGAGCAGTACTTC. Its protein product is CASSNRQGRDEQYF.

The chain uses TRBV27 and TRBJ2-1; the D gene is possibly TRBD2 (6 bases). This CDR3 is 17 amino acids long. The germline gives CDR1 MNHEY, CDR2 SMNVEV (reference sequence). Deletions cut 1 base from V and 4 bases from J, with 17 bases between. In nucleotides, the CDR3 is TGTGCCAGCAGTTTATTCCTCGGGTTAGCGGAGTACAATGAGCAGTTCTTC. Translated: CASSLFLGLAEYNEQFF.

In its sample, this clonotype was seen a few times. The V gene is TRBV4-3, the J gene TRBJ1-2; 9 nucleotides align to TRBD1. CDR1 is LGHNA, CDR2 YSLEER, per germline. This CDR3 is built from 16 residues. Germline trimming cut 4 bases from V and 8 bases from J; bases unmatched to any gene: 14. CDR3 in DNA: TGCGCCAGCAGCCCTGAACAGGGGGCGCAGGCTTACGGCTACACCTTC. Amino acids: CASSPEQGAQAYGYTF.

This clonotype was counted a single time. The gene calls are TRBV5-1 and TRBJ2-3, with a weak D call TRBD1 (5 bases). Germline CDR1 and CDR2: SGHRS and YFSETQ. Trimming pared 1 base from V and 0 bases from J, leaving 9 bases between. The CDR3 loop spans 15 amino acids. In DNA form, the CDR3 reads TGCGCCAGCAGCTTGCGGGCAGGGAGCACAGATACGCAGTATTTT. This sequence encodes CASSLRAGSTDTQYF.

The chain uses TRBV20-1 and TRBJ2-1, with 8 bases aligning to TRBD2. The CDR3 runs 12 residues. Germline-derived CDR1 and CDR2 are DFQATT and SNEGSKA (reference sequence). Losses at the gene ends were 5 bases for V and 7 bases for J; bases not matched to a gene: 4. For the CDR3, the DNA is TGCAGTGCTCGCGGGAGGTCAAATGAGCAGTTCTTC. It translates to CSARGRSNEQFF.

Only a few counts were recorded for this clonotype. V is TRBV12-3 or TRBV12-4 and J is TRBJ2-2; D might be TRBD2 (6 bases). The V gene lost 11 bases and the J gene lost 5 bases, with 12 bases spanning the gap. The CDR3 has 12 amino acids. CDR3 coding DNA: TGTGCCTTCCGGGCGGGGACCGGGGAGCTGTTTTTT. Its protein product is CAFRAGTGELFF.